What follows are 21 T cell receptor beta chains derived from one specimen sequenced in a study of T cell responses to AZD1222 COVID-19 vaccine. Libraries were prepared by immunoSEQ multiplex PCR; TCRdb keeps only in-frame clonotypes and omits some of them. Here the sample spans under 200,000 clones, about 87% being singletons. The sample here was peripheral blood, taken on day 0 of MenACWY control vaccination. These receptors were collected from an adult in good health.

The V and J genes are TRBV27 and TRBJ2-7, with a possible D match to TRBD2 (7 bases). The CDR3 is 12 amino acids. Trimming left V 6 bases short and J 5 bases short, with 11 bases between. Germline CDR1 and CDR2: MNHEY and SMNVEV (reference sequence). The CDR3 spells CASSPGGHEQYF. Written as DNA, the CDR3 is TGTGCCAGCAGCCCCGGGGGGCACGAGCAGTACTTC.

The chain has TRBV3-1 (or the pseudogene TRBV3-2) and TRBJ2-1; D unresolved. Germline assignment: CDR1 LGHDT and CDR2 YNNKEL (reference sequence). CDR3 size: 14 residues. With 1 base removed from V and 1 base from J, the gap between germline ends came to 5 bases. CDR3 protein: CASSQVSSYNEQFF. DNA for the CDR3: TGTGCCAGCAGCCAAGTTTCTTCCTACAATGAGCAGTTCTTC.

CDR3 in DNA: TGTGCCAGCAGCATGGGACAGGGAGTTGGGTATGGCTACACCTTC. It yields the protein CASSMGQGVGYGYTF. The chain combines TRBV13 with TRBJ1-2; 9 nucleotides align to TRBD1. The ends lost 5 bases at V and 5 bases at J; junction bases unmatched: 9. Germline CDR1 is PRHDT and CDR2 is FYEKMQ (reference sequence). The CDR3 contains 15 residues.

CDR3 in DNA: TGTGCCAGCAAAATGACAGGGGCGTATAATTCACCCCTCCACTTT. Translated, it gives CASKMTGAYNSPLHF. The chain has TRBV6-6 and TRBJ1-6, with TRBD1 matching 8 bases. From germline, CDR1 is MNHNY and CDR2 SVGAGI (reference sequence). Trimming at V came to 7 bases and at J to 4 bases, leaving 6 bases not matched to a gene. The CDR3 is 15 residues long.

The chain carries TRBV7-9 and TRBJ2-7, with TRBD1 matching 12 bases. Per the germline V gene, CDR1 is SEHNR and CDR2 is FQNEAQ (reference sequence). The CDR3 runs to 16 residues. The J segment lost 7 bases and the V segment lost 5 bases, leaving 12 bases of the junction unmatched. This CDR3 reads CASSAPGQGAPREQYF. The CDR3 nucleotides read TGTGCCAGCAGCGCGCCGGGACAGGGGGCGCCGAGGGAGCAGTACTTC. The full variable domain, in which reference TRBV7-9 and TRBJ2-7 provide the parts outside the CDR3, is DTGVSQNPRHKITKRGQNVTFRCDPISEHNRLYWYRQTLGQGPEFLTYFQNEAQLEKSRLLSDRFSAERPKGSFSTLEIQRTEQGDSAMYLCASSAPGQGAPREQYFGPGTRLTVT.

V and J are TRBV5-1 and TRBJ2-1, with D possibly being TRBD2 (6 bases). Germline assignment: CDR1 SGHRS and CDR2 YFSETQ. Trimming stripped 4 bases from V and 6 bases from J, with 17 bases between. This CDR3 has 15 amino acids. CDR3 sequence reads: CASSESSAAGNEQFF. For the CDR3, the DNA is TGCGCCAGCAGCGAATCTAGCGCAGCGGGCAATGAGCAGTTCTTC.

The chain couples TRBV19 to TRBJ2-7; tentative D call: TRBD1 (6 bases). Trimming removed 5 bases at V and 6 bases at J, with 14 bases between. The CDR3 spans 13 residues. Germline V lookup: CDR1 LNHDA, CDR2 SQIVND (reference sequence). This CDR3 reads CASSQGLAVEQYF. CDR3 bases: TGTGCCAGTAGTCAGGGGCTCGCCGTCGAGCAGTACTTC. The full variable domain, its missing parts supplied by reference TRBV19 and TRBJ2-7, is DGGITQSPKYLFRKEGQNVTLSCEQNLNHDAMYWYRQDPGQGLRLIYYSQIVNDFQKGDIAEGYSVSREKKESFPLTVTSAQKNPTAFYLCASSQGLAVEQYFGPGTRLTVT.

This chain joins TRBV3-1 (or the pseudogene TRBV3-2) and TRBJ2-5, with D possibly matching TRBD1 (6 bases). There are 14 residues in the CDR3. CDR1 and CDR2 from the germline V gene are LGHDT and YNNKEL (reference sequence). The V end lost 0 bases, the J end lost 7 bases, and 12 bases lay between the germline ends. The CDR3 loop is CASSQERLRGTQYF. The CDR3 coding sequence is TGTGCCAGCAGCCAAGAAAGACTCAGGGGGACCCAGTACTTC.

The chain joins TRBV28 to TRBJ2-1, with TRBD1 matching 9 bases. Germline lookup yields CDR1 MDHEN and CDR2 SYDVKM. The trim removed 2 bases at V and 7 bases at J, leaving 6 bases unmatched. The CDR3 totals 15 residues. The CDR3 protein is CASSLGGQGLNEQFF. The CDR3 coding sequence is TGTGCCAGCAGTTTAGGGGGACAGGGCCTTAATGAGCAGTTCTTC.

The genes are TRBV6-4 and TRBJ1-5; TRBD1 might be the D (6 bases). Germline lookup yields CDR1 MRHNA and CDR2 SNTAGT. V was cut by 2 bases and J by 3 bases, with 17 bases left in between. This CDR3 comprises 17 residues. The CDR3 nucleotides are TGTGCCAGCAGTGACCGGACAGCCATGCGGGACAATCAGCCCCAGCATTTT. It translates to CASSDRTAMRDNQPQHF.

The DNA of the CDR3 is TGTGCCAGCAGCGTTGGGGCTACAGGCCCTTCGACGCAGTATTTT. Amino acid sequence: CASSVGATGPSTQYF. The genes are TRBV7-9 and TRBJ2-3, with D perhaps TRBD1 (5 bases). Germline-derived CDR1 and CDR2 are SEHNR and FQNEAQ (reference sequence). V shed 5 bases and J shed 9 bases, with 21 bases lying between them. This CDR3 has 15 amino acids.

The chain recombines TRBV6-5 with TRBJ2-3, with D perhaps matching TRBD1 or TRBD2 (5 bases each). Germline V CDR1 and CDR2: MNHEY, SVGAGI. The CDR3 spans 16 residues. Trimming removed 2 bases from V and 0 bases from J, with 12 bases in between. CDR3 sequence (DNA): TGTGCCAGCAGTTACGGGGCGGGCTTAAGCACAGATACGCAGTATTTT. It specifies CASSYGAGLSTDTQYF.

This chain uses TRBV5-1 with TRBJ1-2, with D perhaps matching TRBD1 (5 bases). V was shortened by 0 bases and J by 3 bases, with 12 bases between the two germline ends. Germline CDR1 SGHRS, CDR2 YFSETQ. The CDR3 length is 15 residues. CDR3 loop: CASSLVGEGDYGYTF. The DNA of the CDR3 is TGCGCCAGCAGCTTGGTAGGGGAGGGCGACTATGGCTACACCTTC.

The V and J genes are TRBV6-5 and TRBJ2-7; D might be TRBD1 (6 bases). There are 15 residues in the CDR3. Germline lookup yields CDR1 MNHEY and CDR2 SVGAGI. The ends were cut back, 6 bases at V and 2 bases at J, with 17 bases in the middle. The DNA for the CDR3 is TGTGCCAGCAGCCTAAGCAGGACAGACACCTACGAGCAGTACTTC. Translation: CASSLSRTDTYEQYF.

The genes are TRBV4-1 and TRBJ2-7; TRBD2 aligns across 9 bases. Unmatched junction bases numbered 6, after V lost 3 bases and J lost 3 bases. Germline V gene lookup returns CDR1 MGHRA and CDR2 YSYEKL. The CDR3 has 15 residues. CDR3 loop: CASSQLAGRDYEQYF. CDR3 DNA: TGCGCCAGCAGCCAGCTAGCGGGGAGGGACTACGAGCAGTACTTC.

V usage is TRBV7-9 and J usage is TRBJ1-1; D call uncertain. The germline CDR1 and CDR2 sequences are SEHNR and FQNEAQ (reference sequence). This CDR3 is 14 amino acids long. V lost 0 bases to trimming and J lost 0 bases, with 5 bases between them. Here the CDR3 DNA reads TGTGCCAGCAGCTTAGCGCAGGTGAACACTGAAGCTTTCTTT. Translated, it gives CASSLAQVNTEAFF.

V gene TRBV13 combines with J gene TRBJ1-6; 7 bases match TRBD1. This CDR3 spans 17 amino acids. J was trimmed by 4 bases and V by 8 bases; bases with no gene match: 14. From germline, CDR1 is PRHDT and CDR2 FYEKMQ (reference sequence). CDR3 sequence: CASSWYSRGGYNSPLHF. In nucleotides, the CDR3 is TGTGCCAGCTCTTGGTACTCCAGGGGGGGTTATAATTCACCCCTCCACTTT.

The chain uses TRBV2 and TRBJ2-2; TRBD1 matches at 7 bases. V lost 1 base, J lost 4 bases, and 0 bases stayed unmatched. The CDR3 length is 14 residues. Per germline, CDR1 SNHLY and CDR2 FYNNEI. In DNA form, the CDR3 reads TGTGCCAGCAGTGAAGGACAGGGCACCGGGGAGCTGTTTTTT. Amino acids: CASSEGQGTGELFF. The entire variable domain, with the rest obtained from reference TRBV2 and TRBJ2-2, is as follows: EPEVTQTPSHQVTQMGQEVILRCVPISNHLYFYWYRQILGQKVEFLVSFYNNEISEKSEIFDDQFSVERPDGSNFTLKIRSTKLEDSAMYFCASSEGQGTGELFFGEGSRLTVL.

This clone was observed a few times. The chain recombines TRBV28 with TRBJ1-2; 7 nucleotides agree with TRBD1. This CDR3 region has 15 residues. Germline lookup yields CDR1 MDHEN and CDR2 SYDVKM. V shed 3 bases, J shed 2 bases, and the junction held 6 bases outside the gene matches. CDR3 amino acids: CASSFRTGRNYGYTF. The CDR3 bases are TGTGCCAGCAGTTTTAGGACAGGAAGAAACTATGGCTACACCTTC.

This chain links TRBV30 with TRBJ1-1; unclear D gene. CDR1 is GTSNPN, CDR2 SVGIG, per germline (reference sequence). Trimming removed 5 bases at V and 1 base at J, with 8 bases between. The CDR3 consists of 12 residues. The CDR3 sequence is CAWGPTNTEAFF. The CDR3 nucleotides are TGTGCCTGGGGACCCACGAACACTGAAGCTTTCTTT.

In its sample, this clone was seen once. The rearrangement joins TRBV5-1 to TRBJ2-7, with D perhaps assigned TRBD1 or TRBD2 (6 bases each). The germline gives CDR1 SGHRS, CDR2 YFSETQ. The ends were cut back, 4 bases at V and 2 bases at J, with 19 bases in the middle. This CDR3 has 16 amino acids. CDR3 in DNA: TGCGCCAGCAGCCCTCGGGGGCGCATCCGTACCTACGAGCAGTACTTC. Its protein product is CASSPRGRIRTYEQYF.